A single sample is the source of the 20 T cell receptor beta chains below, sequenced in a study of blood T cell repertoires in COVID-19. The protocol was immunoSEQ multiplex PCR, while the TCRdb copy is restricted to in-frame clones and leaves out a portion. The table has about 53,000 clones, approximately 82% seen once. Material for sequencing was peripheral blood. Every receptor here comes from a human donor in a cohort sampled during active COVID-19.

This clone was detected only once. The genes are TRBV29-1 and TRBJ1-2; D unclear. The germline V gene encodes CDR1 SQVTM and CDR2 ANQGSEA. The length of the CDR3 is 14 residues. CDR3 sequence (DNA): TGCAGTGTGGAAACCAACGGTTTCGGTGGTGGCTACACCTTC. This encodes CSVETNGFGGGYTF.

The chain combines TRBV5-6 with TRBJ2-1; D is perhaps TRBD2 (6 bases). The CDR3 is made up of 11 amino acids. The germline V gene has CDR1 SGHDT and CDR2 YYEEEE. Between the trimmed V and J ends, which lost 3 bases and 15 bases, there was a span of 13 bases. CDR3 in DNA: TGTGCCAGCAGCTCGACTAGGGTTTGGTTCTTC. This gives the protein CASSSTRVWFF.

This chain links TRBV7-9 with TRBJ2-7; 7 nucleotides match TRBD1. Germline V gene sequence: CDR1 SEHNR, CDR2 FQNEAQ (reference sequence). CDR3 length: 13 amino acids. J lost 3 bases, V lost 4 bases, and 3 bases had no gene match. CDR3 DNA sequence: TGTGCCAGCAGCTGGGACAGCTTCTACGAGCAGTACTTC. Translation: CASSWDSFYEQYF. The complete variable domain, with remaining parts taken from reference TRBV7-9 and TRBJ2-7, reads DTGVSQNPRHKITKRGQNVTFRCDPISEHNRLYWYRQTLGQGPEFLTYFQNEAQLEKSRLLSDRFSAERPKGSFSTLEIQRTEQGDSAMYLCASSWDSFYEQYFGPGTRLTVT.

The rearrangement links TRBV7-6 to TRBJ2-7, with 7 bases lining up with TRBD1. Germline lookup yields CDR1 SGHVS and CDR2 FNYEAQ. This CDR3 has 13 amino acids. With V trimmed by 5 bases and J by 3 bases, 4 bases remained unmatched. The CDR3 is CASSPQGFYEQYF. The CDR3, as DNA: TGTGCCAGCAGCCCACAGGGGTTCTACGAGCAGTACTTC.

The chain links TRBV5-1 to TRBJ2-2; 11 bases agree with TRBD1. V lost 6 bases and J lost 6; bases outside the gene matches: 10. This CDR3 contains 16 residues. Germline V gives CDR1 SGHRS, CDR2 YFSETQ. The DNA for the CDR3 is TGCGCCAGCAACCCCGGACAGGGGGCGCGGGCCGGGGAGCTGTTTTTT. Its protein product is CASNPGQGARAGELFF.

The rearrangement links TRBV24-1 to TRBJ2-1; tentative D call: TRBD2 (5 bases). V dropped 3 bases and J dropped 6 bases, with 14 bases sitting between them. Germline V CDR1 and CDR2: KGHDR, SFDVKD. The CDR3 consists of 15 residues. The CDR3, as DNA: TGTGCCACCAGTGATCCGGGTCGAGGGTTCAATGAGCAGTTCTTC. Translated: CATSDPGRGFNEQFF.

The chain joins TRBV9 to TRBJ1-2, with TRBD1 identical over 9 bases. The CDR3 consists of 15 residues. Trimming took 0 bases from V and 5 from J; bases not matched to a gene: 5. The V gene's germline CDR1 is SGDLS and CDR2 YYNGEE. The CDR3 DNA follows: TGTGCCAGCAGCGTAGAAGTGGGACAGGGATATGGCTACACCTTC. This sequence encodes CASSVEVGQGYGYTF.

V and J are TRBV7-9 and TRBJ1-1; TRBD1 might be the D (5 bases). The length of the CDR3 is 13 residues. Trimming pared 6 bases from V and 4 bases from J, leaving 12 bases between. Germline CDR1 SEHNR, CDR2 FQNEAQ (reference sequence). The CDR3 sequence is CASRLGGGTEAFF. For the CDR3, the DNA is TGTGCCAGCAGATTGGGGGGTGGCACTGAAGCTTTCTTT.

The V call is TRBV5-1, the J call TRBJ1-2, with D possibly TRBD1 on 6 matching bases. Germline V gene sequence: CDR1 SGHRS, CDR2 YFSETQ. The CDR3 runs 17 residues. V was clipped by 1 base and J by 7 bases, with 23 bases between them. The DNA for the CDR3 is TGCGCCAGCAGCTTGTTGTATGGGATGCCAGGGGTCGGTGGCTACACCTTC. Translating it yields CASSLLYGMPGVGGYTF.

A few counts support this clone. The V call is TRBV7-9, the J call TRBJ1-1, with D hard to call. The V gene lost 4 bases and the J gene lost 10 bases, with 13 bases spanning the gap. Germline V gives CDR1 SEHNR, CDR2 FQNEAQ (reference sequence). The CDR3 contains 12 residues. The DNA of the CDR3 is TGTGCCAGCAGCTCCCAACCCCGGGGAGCTTTCTTT. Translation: CASSSQPRGAFF.

Here the CDR3 DNA reads TGTGCCAGCAGCTTAGGGACAGGGGGGACGGATGAGCAGTTCTTC. Residues: CASSLGTGGTDEQFF. V is TRBV7-9 and J is TRBJ2-1; 10 bases are a match to TRBD1. The CDR3 covers 15 residues. J was trimmed by 8 bases and V by 1 base; bases with no gene match: 5. CDR1 is SEHNR, CDR2 FQNEAQ, per germline (reference sequence).

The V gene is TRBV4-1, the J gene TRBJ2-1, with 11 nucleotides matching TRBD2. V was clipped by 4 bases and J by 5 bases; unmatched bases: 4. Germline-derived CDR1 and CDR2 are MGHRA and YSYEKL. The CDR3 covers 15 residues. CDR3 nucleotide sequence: TGCGCCAGCAGCCGACTAGCGGGGTTTAACAATGAGCAGTTCTTC. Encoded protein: CASSRLAGFNNEQFF.

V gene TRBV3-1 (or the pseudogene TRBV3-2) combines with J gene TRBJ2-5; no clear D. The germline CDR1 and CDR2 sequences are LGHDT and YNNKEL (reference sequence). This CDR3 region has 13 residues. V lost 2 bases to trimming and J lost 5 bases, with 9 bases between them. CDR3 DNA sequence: TGTGCCAGCAGCCAAACCGTCGGGGAGACCCAGTACTTC. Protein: CASSQTVGETQYF.

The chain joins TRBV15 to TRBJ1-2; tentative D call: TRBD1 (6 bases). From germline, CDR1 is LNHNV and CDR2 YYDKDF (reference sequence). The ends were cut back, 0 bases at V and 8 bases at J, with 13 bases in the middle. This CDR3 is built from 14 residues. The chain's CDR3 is CATSRDSTGSGYTF. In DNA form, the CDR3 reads TGTGCCACCAGCAGAGATAGTACAGGGAGCGGCTACACCTTC.

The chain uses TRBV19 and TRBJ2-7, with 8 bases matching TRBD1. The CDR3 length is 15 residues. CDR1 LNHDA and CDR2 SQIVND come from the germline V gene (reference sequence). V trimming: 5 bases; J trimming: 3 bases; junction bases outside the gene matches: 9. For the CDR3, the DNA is TGTGCCAGTAGTGCCCTAACAGGGGGAAACTACGAGCAGTACTTC. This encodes CASSALTGGNYEQYF.

The CDR3 loop is CATSRVITGEETQYF. CDR3 DNA sequence: TGTGCCACCAGCAGAGTGATTACAGGCGAAGAGACCCAGTACTTC. The V call is TRBV15, the J call TRBJ2-5, with a possible D match to TRBD1 (5 bases). Germline V gives CDR1 LNHNV, CDR2 YYDKDF (reference sequence). The V and J ends lost 1 base and 3 bases respectively, with 12 bases between them. CDR3 length equals 15 residues.

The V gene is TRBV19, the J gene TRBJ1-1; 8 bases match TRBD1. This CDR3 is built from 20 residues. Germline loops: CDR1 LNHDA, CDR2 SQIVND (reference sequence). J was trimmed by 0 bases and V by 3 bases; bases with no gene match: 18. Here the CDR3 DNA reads TGTGCCAGTAGTATGGCTGGCAGGGGGCGATACGGTCGAATGAACACTGAAGCTTTCTTT. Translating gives CASSMAGRGRYGRMNTEAFF.

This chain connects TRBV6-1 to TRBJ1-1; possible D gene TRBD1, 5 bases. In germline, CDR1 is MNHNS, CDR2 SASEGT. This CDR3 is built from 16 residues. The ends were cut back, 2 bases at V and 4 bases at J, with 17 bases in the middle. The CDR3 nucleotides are TGTGCCAGCAGTGAAAGGGTCCAGGGAGGGAGCACTGAAGCTTTCTTT. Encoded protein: CASSERVQGGSTEAFF.

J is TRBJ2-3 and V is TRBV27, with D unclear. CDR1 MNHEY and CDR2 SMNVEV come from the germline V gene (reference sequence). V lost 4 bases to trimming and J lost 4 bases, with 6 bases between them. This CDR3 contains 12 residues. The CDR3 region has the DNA TGTGCCAGCAGTTCGGTATCAGATACGCAGTATTTT. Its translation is CASSSVSDTQYF.

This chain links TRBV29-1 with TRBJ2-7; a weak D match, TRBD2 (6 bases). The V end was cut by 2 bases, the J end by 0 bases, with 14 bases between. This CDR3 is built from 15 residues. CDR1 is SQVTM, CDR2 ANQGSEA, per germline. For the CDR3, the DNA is TGCAGCGTTGAATTCCAGCGGGCGAGCTCCTACGAGCAGTACTTC. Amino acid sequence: CSVEFQRASSYEQYF.